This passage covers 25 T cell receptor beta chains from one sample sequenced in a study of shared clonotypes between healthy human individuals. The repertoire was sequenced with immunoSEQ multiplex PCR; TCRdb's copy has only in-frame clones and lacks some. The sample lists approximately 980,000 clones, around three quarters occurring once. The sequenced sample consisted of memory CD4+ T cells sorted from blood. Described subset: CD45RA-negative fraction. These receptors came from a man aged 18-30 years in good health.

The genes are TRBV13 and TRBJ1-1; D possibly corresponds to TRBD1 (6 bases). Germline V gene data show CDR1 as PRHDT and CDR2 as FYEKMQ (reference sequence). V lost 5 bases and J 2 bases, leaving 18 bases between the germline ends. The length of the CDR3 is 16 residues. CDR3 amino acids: CASSPNLGQKNTEAFF. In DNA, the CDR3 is TGTGCCAGCAGCCCTAATCTCGGACAGAAAAACACTGAAGCTTTCTTT. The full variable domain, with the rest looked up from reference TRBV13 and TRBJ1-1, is AAGVIQSPRHLIKEKRETATLKCYPIPRHDTVYWYQQGPGQDPQFLISFYEKMQSDKGSIPDRFSAQQFSDYHSELNMSSLELGDSALYFCASSPNLGQKNTEAFFGQGTRLTVV.

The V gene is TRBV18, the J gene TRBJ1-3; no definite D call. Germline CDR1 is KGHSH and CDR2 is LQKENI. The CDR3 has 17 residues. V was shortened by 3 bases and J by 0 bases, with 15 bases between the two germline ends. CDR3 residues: CASSPYTFAASGNTIYF. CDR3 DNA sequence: TGTGCCAGCTCACCCTACACGTTCGCGGCCTCTGGAAACACCATATATTTT.

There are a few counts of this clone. As DNA, the CDR3 is TGTGCCAGCAGCTTGGGGACAGGCCTCCAAGAGACCCAGTACTTC. Residues: CASSLGTGLQETQYF. The rearrangement uses TRBV11-3 and TRBJ2-5, with TRBD1 matching over 8 bases. The CDR3 consists of 15 residues. Trimming cost V 3 bases and J 1 base; bases outside gene matches: 4. The germline CDR1 and CDR2 sequences are SGHNT and YENEEA.

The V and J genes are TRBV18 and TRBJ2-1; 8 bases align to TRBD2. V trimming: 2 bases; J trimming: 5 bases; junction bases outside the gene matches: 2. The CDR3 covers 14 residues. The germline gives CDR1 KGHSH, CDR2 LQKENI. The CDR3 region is CASSPSGGHNEQFF. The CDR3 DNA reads TGTGCCAGCTCACCATCGGGAGGGCACAATGAGCAGTTCTTC.

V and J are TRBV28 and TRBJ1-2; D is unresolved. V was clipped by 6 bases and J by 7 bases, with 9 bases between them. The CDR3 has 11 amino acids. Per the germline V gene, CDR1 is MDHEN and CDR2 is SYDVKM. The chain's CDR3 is CASSPKAGYTF. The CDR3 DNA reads TGTGCCAGCAGCCCAAAGGCTGGCTACACCTTC.

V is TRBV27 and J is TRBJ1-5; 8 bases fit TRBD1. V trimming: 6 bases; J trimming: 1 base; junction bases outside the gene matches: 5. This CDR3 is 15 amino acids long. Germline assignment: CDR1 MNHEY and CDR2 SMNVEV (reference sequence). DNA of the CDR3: TGTGCCAGCAGGACAGGGGATTTAAGCAATCAGCCCCAGCATTTT. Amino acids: CASRTGDLSNQPQHF.

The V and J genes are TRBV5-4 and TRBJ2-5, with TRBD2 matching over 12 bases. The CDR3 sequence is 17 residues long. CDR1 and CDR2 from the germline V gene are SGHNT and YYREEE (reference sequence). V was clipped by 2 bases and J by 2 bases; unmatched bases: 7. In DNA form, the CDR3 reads TGTGCCAGCAGCTTTACCCAACTAGCGGGGGGTCAAGAGACCCAGTACTTC. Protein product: CASSFTQLAGGQETQYF.

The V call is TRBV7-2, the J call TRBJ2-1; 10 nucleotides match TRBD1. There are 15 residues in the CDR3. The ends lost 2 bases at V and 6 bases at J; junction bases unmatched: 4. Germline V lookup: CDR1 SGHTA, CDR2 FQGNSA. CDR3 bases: TGTGCCAGCAGCTTAAGGGGACAGGGGACCAATGAGCAGTTCTTC. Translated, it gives CASSLRGQGTNEQFF.

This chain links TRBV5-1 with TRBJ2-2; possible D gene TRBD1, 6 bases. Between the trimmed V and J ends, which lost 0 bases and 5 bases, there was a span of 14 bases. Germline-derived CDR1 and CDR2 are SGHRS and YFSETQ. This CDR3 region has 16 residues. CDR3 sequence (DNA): TGCGCCAGCAGCTTGGTAGGGAGCGGACAGACCGGGGAGCTGTTTTTT. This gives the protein CASSLVGSGQTGELFF.

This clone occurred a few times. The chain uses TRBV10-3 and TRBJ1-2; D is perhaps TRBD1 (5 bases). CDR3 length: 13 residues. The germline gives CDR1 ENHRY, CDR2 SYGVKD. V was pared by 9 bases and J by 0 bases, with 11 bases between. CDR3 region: CAIKTEPNYGYTF. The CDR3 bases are TGTGCCATAAAGACAGAACCTAACTATGGCTACACCTTC.

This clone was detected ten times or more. The CDR3 region is CASSYGRSSGANVLTF. The DNA of the CDR3 is TGTGCCAGCAGTTACGGCCGAAGCTCTGGGGCCAACGTCCTGACTTTC. The rearrangement links TRBV6-6 to TRBJ2-6; D gene unclear. The CDR3 sequence is 16 residues long. V lost 2 bases and J 0 bases, leaving 8 bases between the germline ends. Germline V lookup: CDR1 MNHNY, CDR2 SVGAGI (reference sequence).

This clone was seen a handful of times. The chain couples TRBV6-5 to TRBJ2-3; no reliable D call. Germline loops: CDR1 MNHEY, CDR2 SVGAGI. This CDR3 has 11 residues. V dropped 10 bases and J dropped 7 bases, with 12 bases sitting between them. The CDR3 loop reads CATQRGNTQYF. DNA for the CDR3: TGTGCCACCCAACGAGGAAATACGCAGTATTTT.

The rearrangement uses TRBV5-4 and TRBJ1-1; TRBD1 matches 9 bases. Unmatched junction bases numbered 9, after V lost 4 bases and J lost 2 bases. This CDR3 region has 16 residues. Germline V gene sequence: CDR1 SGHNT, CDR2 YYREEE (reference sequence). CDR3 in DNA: TGTGCCAGCAGCCTAAATACAGGGGGCCCCAACACTGAAGCTTTCTTT. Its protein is CASSLNTGGPNTEAFF.

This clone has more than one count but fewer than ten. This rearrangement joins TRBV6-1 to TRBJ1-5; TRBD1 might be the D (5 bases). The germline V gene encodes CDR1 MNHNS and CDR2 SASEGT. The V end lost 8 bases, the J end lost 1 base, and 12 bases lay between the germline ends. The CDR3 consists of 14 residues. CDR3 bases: TGTGCCAGCGAGGGGCAGGGCAGCAATCAGCCCCAGCATTTT. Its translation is CASEGQGSNQPQHF.

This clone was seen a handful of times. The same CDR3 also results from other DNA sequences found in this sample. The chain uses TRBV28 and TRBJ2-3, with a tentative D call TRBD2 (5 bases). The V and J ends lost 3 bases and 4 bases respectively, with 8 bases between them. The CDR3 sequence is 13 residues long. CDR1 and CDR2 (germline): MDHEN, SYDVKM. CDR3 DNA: TGTGCCAGCAGTTTTTCGGGGTCAGATACGCAGTATTTT. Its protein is CASSFSGSDTQYF.

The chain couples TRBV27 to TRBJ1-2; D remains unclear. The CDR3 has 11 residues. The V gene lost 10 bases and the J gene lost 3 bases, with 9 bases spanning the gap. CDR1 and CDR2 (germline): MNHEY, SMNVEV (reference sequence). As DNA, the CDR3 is TGTGCCACCCGAGCAGACTATGGCTACACCTTC. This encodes CATRADYGYTF.

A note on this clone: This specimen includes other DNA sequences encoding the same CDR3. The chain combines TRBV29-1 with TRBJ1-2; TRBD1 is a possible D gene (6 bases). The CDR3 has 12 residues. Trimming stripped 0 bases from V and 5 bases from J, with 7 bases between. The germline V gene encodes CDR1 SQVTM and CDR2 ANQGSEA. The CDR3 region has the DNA TGCAGCGTTGAAGACAGGGGATATGGCTACACCTTC. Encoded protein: CSVEDRGYGYTF. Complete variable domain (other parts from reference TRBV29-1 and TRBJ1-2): SAVISQKPSRDICQRGTSLTIQCQVDSQVTMMFWYRQQPGQSLTLIATANQGSEATYESGFVIDKFPISRPNLTFSTLTVSNMSPEDSSIYLCSVEDRGYGYTFGSGTRLTVV.

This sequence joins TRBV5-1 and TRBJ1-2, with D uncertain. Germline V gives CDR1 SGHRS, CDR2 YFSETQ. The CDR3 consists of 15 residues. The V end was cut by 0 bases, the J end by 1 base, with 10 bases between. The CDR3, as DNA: TGCGCCAGCAGCTTGGAGGGAAATTTTAACTATGGCTACACCTTC. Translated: CASSLEGNFNYGYTF.

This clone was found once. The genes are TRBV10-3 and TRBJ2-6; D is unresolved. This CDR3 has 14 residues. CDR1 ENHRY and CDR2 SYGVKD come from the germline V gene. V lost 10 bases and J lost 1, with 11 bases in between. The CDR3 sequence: CATTEFSGANVLTF. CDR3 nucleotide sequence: TGTGCCACCACGGAGTTTTCTGGGGCCAACGTCCTGACTTTC.

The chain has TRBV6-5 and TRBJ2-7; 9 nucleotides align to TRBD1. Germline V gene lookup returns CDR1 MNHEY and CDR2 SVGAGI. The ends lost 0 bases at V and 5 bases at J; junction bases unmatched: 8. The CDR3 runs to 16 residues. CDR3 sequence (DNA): TGTGCCAGCAGTTACTCATACCCGGGACAGGGAAACGAGCAGTACTTC. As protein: CASSYSYPGQGNEQYF.

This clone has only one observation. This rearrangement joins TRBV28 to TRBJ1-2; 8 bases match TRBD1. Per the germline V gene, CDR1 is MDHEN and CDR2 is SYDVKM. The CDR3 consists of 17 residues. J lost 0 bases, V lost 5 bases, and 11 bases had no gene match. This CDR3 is CASSETYRGTSNYGYTF. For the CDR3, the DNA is TGTGCCAGCAGTGAAACCTACAGGGGGACGTCTAACTATGGCTACACCTTC.

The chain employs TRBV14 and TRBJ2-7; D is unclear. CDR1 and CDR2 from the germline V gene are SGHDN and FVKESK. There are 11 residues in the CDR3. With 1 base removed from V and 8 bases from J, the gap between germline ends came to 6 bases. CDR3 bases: TGTGCCAGCAGCCAAGGGGTCAAGCAGTACTTC. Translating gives CASSQGVKQYF.

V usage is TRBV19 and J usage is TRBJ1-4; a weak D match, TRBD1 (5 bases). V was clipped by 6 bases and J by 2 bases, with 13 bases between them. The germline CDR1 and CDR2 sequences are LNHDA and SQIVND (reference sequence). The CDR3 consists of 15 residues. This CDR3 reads CASRSNRGTNEKLFF. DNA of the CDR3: TGTGCCAGTAGGAGTAACCGGGGGACTAATGAAAAACTGTTTTTT.

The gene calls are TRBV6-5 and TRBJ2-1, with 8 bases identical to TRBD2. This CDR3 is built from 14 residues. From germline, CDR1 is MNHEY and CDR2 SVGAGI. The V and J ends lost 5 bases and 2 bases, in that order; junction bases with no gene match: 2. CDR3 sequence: CASSRGRTYNEQFF. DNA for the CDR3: TGTGCCAGCAGTCGCGGGAGGACCTACAATGAGCAGTTCTTC.

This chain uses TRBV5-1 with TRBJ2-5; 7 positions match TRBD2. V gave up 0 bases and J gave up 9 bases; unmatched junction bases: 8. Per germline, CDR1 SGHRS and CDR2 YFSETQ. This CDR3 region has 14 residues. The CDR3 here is CASSLEVSGSPQYF. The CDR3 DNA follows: TGCGCCAGCAGCTTGGAAGTTAGCGGGTCTCCCCAGTACTTC.